Given below is one T cell receptor (beta chain) in context. Antigen unknown. With 3 bases clipped from V and 5 bases from J, the junction kept 2 bases outside the gene matches. The germline CDR1 and CDR2 sequences are SGHNT and YENEEA. The CDR3 runs to 13 residues. The PCR used 60 Vbeta and 13 Jbeta primers. Sequenced by immunoSEQ multiplex PCR; TCRdb stores in-frame clones only, minus some. This listing includes approximately 130,000 clones. Though probably carrying unrecorded immune exposures, donors were nominally healthy at sampling. The sample originates from a study of cytomegalovirus exposure and HLA in healthy donors. The study, taken as a whole, reports: Across donors, presence/absence analyses took sequencing depth to be roughly uniform. Cytomegalovirus-associated status was assigned to fewer than 200 TCR beta chains.

The J gene is TRBJ2-3, the V gene TRBV11-3; 7 nucleotides line up with TRBD1. Source material: PBMCs. This TCR came from a woman aged 55-69 years in good health and CMV-seronegative. The DNA of the CDR3 is TGTGCCAGCAGCTTCAACAGGGGAGATACGCAGTATTTT. Protein sequence: CASSFNRGDTQYF. Variable domain in full (rest from reference TRBV11-3 and TRBJ2-3): EAGVVQSPRYKIIEKKQPVAFWCNPISGHNTLYWYLQNLGQGPELLIRYENEEAVDDSQLPKDRFSAERLKGVDSTLKIQPAELGDSAVYLCASSFNRGDTQYFGPGTRLTVL.